Shown below are 31 T cell receptor beta chains from a single sample sequenced in a study of tumor-infiltrating lymphocytes in primary liver carcinoma. Co-extracting RNA and DNA was done with roughly 17-32 mg of unsorted bulk tissue as input. Making TCR beta cDNA involved approximately 510 ng total RNA and a constant-region primer. Generation of the TCR beta libraries relied on three nested multiplex PCR rounds using slightly modified ARM-PCR. Running roughly 10 cycles apiece, the first two PCR rounds relied on TRBV1-TRBV30 forward primers together with a C-beta reverse primer. Each CDR3 protein gets one entry after TCRdb re-called the multiplex PCR reads with MiXCR. In the table there are 100,000 or so distinct CDR3 sequences, roughly 85% of which are singletons. The material sequenced was liver tumor tissue from sampling region 3. The subset was: tumor region T3, left-lateral pole. The receptors were sampled from a man aged 35 to 55 with primary liver carcinoma and hepatitis B virus infection.

A note on this clonotype: At one boundary the junction diverges from the germline segment, which might be a read error. This chain joins TRBV5-4 and TRBJ2-5; 8 bases are shared with TRBD1. CDR1 is SGHNT, CDR2 YYREEE, per germline (reference sequence). The CDR3 totals 14 residues. In DNA form, the CDR3 reads TGTGCCAACAGCTCCCCGACAGGGGAAGAGACCCAGTACTTC. Protein sequence: CANSSPTGEETQYF.

Concerning this clonotype: Mismatch with germline at one junction end may stem from a read error. The V call is TRBV6-1, the J call TRBJ2-1; no clear D gene. CDR1 and CDR2 (germline): MNHNS, SASEGT. The CDR3 spans 13 residues. The CDR3 nucleotides are TGTGCCAGCAGTGAGCGGATATACAATGATCAGTTCTTC. Translated: CASSERIYNDQFF.

Worth noting for this clonotype: At one of its ends the junction is not consistent with the germline gene, which may arise from a read error. The chain is built from TRBV12-3 or TRBV12-4 and TRBJ1-2; the D is unclear. The CDR3 loop spans 12 amino acids. CDR3 protein: CASSSQSSDYTF. CDR3 sequence (DNA): TGTGCCAGCAGTTCGCAGAGTTCGGACTACACGTTC.

A note on this clonotype: One end of the junction is discordant with germline, which a read error may explain. This chain links TRBV4-3 with TRBJ2-3; D uncertain. Looked up from germline, CDR1 is LGHNA and CDR2 is YSLEER. The CDR3 sequence is 15 residues long. This CDR3 is CASSQDLYTPDTEYF. In DNA, the CDR3 is TGTGCCAGCAGCCAAGATTTATACACCCCAGATACGGAGTATTTT.

The J gene is TRBJ1-5, the V gene TRBV5-4; D is unresolved. In germline, CDR1 is SGHNT, CDR2 YYREEE (reference sequence). The V end was cut by 4 bases, the J end by 12 bases, with 23 bases between. There are 15 residues in the CDR3. The CDR3 DNA reads TGTGCCAGCAGCCGCGACGGAAATAGCAATCAGATCCAGCATTTT. Protein: CASSRDGNSNQIQHF.

J is TRBJ1-4 and V is TRBV20-1; 9 positions agree with TRBD1. There are 14 residues in the CDR3. V was clipped by 1 base and J by 5 bases; unmatched bases: 2. The V gene's germline CDR1 is DFQATT and CDR2 SNEGSKA (reference sequence). The DNA of the CDR3 is TGCAGTGCTAGAGGGGACAGGGTCAATGAAAAACTGTTTTTT. The encoded protein is CSARGDRVNEKLFF.

Comment on this clonotype: The junction and the germline gene differ at one end; a read error may be behind it. V is TRBV11-3 and J is TRBJ2-2; D call uncertain. CDR1 and CDR2 (germline): SGHNT, YENEEA. The CDR3 is 12 amino acids. This CDR3 reads CVSSSCSGELFF. DNA of the CDR3: TGTGTCAGCAGCTCATGCTCCGGGGAGCTGTTTTTT.

The sample holds one count of this clonotype. One end of the junction varies from germline; a read error may be responsible. This chain links TRBV6-2 or TRBV6-3 with TRBJ2-7, with 9 bases fitting TRBD2. The CDR3 sequence is 15 residues long. The germline V gene has CDR1 MNHEY and CDR2 SVGEGT. CDR3 coding DNA: TGTGCCAGCAGCGATCCGACTAGCGGAGGGTACGAGCAGCACTTC. Protein sequence: CASSDPTSGGYEQHF.

CDR3 protein: CASNSGRLYAREQYF. The DNA for the CDR3 is TGTGCCAGCAACTCAGGGCGGCTTTACGCGCGCGAGCAGTACTTC. The V gene is TRBV11-2, the J gene TRBJ2-7, with D perhaps TRBD1 (5 bases). Germline V gives CDR1 SGHAT, CDR2 FQNNGV. This CDR3 is built from 15 residues. V was trimmed by 7 bases and J by 6 bases, leaving 22 bases between them.

For this clonotype: The junction differs from germline at one of its ends, possibly a read error. The chain employs TRBV4-3 and TRBJ2-7; the D gene is possibly TRBD2 (5 bases). CDR3 length equals 13 residues. Germline CDR1 LGHNA, CDR2 YSLEER. Written as DNA, the CDR3 is TGCGCCAGCGGCCAAGTTGGGGAGTCCGAACAGTACTTC. This encodes CASGQVGESEQYF.

As for this clonotype: A junction boundary mismatches the germline segment, possibly from a read error. The V and J genes are TRBV6-2 or TRBV6-3 and TRBJ1-5; a possible D gene is TRBD1 (5 bases). The germline CDR1 and CDR2 sequences are MNHEY and SVGEGT. There are 16 residues in the CDR3. The CDR3 reads CANSYGAGSGTQRQHF. CDR3 nucleotide sequence: TGTGCCAACAGTTACGGGGCAGGGTCCGGTACTCAGCGCCAGCATTTT.

As to this clonotype: An end of the junction differs from the germline gene, which may be a read error. CDR3 sequence reads: CSVDGISGRAWEHFF. The DNA for the CDR3 is TGCAGCGTTGACGGGATTAGCGGGAGGGCATGGGAGCATTTCTTC. The chain has TRBV29-1 and TRBJ2-1, with 11 bases lining up with TRBD2. Germline V gene lookup returns CDR1 SQVTM and CDR2 ANQGSEA. This CDR3 has 15 amino acids.

As for this clonotype: A read error may produce the germline difference seen at one junction end. V and J are TRBV11-1 and TRBJ2-1, with 7 bases matching TRBD1. This CDR3 is built from 15 residues. The germline V gene encodes CDR1 SGHAT and CDR2 FQDESV (reference sequence). The CDR3 spells CASRSTGVLGNEQFF. CDR3 sequence (DNA): TGTGCCAGCAGATCCACAGGGGTTTTGGGCAATGAGCAATTCTTC.

In the case of this clonotype: An end of the junction does not agree with germline; a read error may underlie this. The chain recombines TRBV6-5 with TRBJ2-5; D call uncertain. The germline V gene encodes CDR1 MNHEY and CDR2 SVGAGI. The CDR3 is 17 amino acids. The CDR3 region has the DNA TGTGCCAGCAGTTACTCGAGTCGTGGTGGGTCCCAAGAGACCCAATACTTC. Translation: CASSYSSRGGSQETQYF.

This clonotype has just a few counts. This clone may be a read error of a much larger clone one base away. The chain recombines TRBV5-1 with TRBJ2-3; 8 positions match TRBD2. The CDR3 contains 16 residues. Germline loops: CDR1 SGHRS, CDR2 YFSETQ. The DNA of the CDR3 is TGCGCCAGCAGCTTTTCGAGCGGGAGTACCACAGATACGCGGTATTTT. It codes for CASSFSSGSTTDTRYF.

The chain is built from TRBV6-1 and TRBJ2-1; maybe TRBD2 (5 bases). The germline CDR1 and CDR2 sequences are MNHNS and SASEGT. This CDR3 spans 15 amino acids. The CDR3 sequence: CGSTLERHSYNEQFF. CDR3 bases: TGTGGTAGCACCCTGGAGCGGCACTCCTACAATGAGCAGTTCTTC.

J is TRBJ2-3 and V is TRBV6-1; no clear D gene. V dropped 10 bases and J dropped 6 bases, with 17 bases sitting between them. CDR3 length: 13 residues. Germline V gene sequence: CDR1 MNHNS, CDR2 SASEGT. CDR3 residues: CANCGKNGDTQYF. The CDR3 coding sequence is TGTGCCAACTGTGGGAAAAATGGGGATACGCAGTATTTT.

Turning to this clonotype: One end of the junction is discordant with germline, which a read error may explain. The chain employs TRBV12-3 or TRBV12-4 and TRBJ2-3; tentative D call: TRBD2 (5 bases). CDR3 size: 17 residues. CDR3 sequence reads: CASSSTTAGSDADTQYF. In DNA form, the CDR3 reads TGCGCCAGCAGTTCAACTACCGCGGGTTCAGACGCAGATACGCAGTATTTT.

Details on this clonotype: A junction boundary mismatches the germline segment, possibly from a read error. The chain joins TRBV12-3 or TRBV12-4 to TRBJ1-5; D gene uncertain. This CDR3 has 16 amino acids. CDR3 sequence: CASSLVVVYSNQSQHF. For the CDR3, the DNA is TGTGCCAGCAGTTTAGTCGTGGTATATAGCAATCAGTCCCAGCATTTT.

On this clonotype itself: The conserved phenylalanine or tryptophan is not found at the CDR3 terminus, so this likely reflects a read error. This chain uses TRBV28 with TRBJ2-1, with D perhaps matching TRBD1 (6 bases). V gave up 9 bases and J gave up 8 bases, with 14 bases separating them. Per the germline V gene, CDR1 is MDHEN and CDR2 is SYDVKM. The CDR3 is made up of 12 amino acids. CDR3 DNA sequence: TGTGCCAGTAGTGGGACAAGCGATGAGCAGTTCCTC. Its translation is CASSGTSDEQFL.

As concerns this clonotype: An end of the junction differs from the germline gene, which may be a read error. This rearrangement joins TRBV4-3 to TRBJ2-2; D perhaps matches TRBD2 (5 bases). The length of the CDR3 is 18 residues. Looked up from germline, CDR1 is LGHNA and CDR2 is YSLEER. As DNA, the CDR3 is TGTGCTAGCAGCCAACTGGTCGCCCCGGGATCCGACACCGGGGAGCTGTTTTTT. Its translation is CASSQLVAPGSDTGELFF.

The J gene is TRBJ2-3, the V gene TRBV29-1; D unresolved. This CDR3 has 15 amino acids. Trimming cost V 3 bases and J 3 bases, with 16 bases left between them. In germline, CDR1 is SQVTM, CDR2 ANQGSEA. DNA of the CDR3: TGCAGCGTTGAGAAAGTAGGAGTGAGGACAGATACGCAGTATTTT. Protein product: CSVEKVGVRTDTQYF.

Concerning this clonotype: The junction differs from germline at one of its ends, possibly a read error. The chain is built from TRBV29-1 and TRBJ2-2; TRBD2 aligns across 7 bases. This CDR3 has 15 residues. Germline assignment: CDR1 SQVTM and CDR2 ANQGSEA. CDR3 region: CSVVTAGVYIGELFF. CDR3 bases: TGCAGCGTTGTCACGGCGGGAGTGTATATCGGGGAGCTGTTCTTT.

The chain couples TRBV11-1 to TRBJ2-7, with 8 bases that match TRBD1. Per the germline V gene, CDR1 is SGHAT and CDR2 is FQDESV (reference sequence). The CDR3 length is 13 residues. CDR3 bases: TGTGCTAACAGGGGGAAGCGATCCAACGAGCAGTACTTC. This gives the protein CANRGKRSNEQYF.

This clonotype was counted at least ten times. The chain carries TRBV6-6 and TRBJ1-2; D not resolved. CDR3 size: 14 residues. The germline gives CDR1 MNHNY, CDR2 SVGAGI (reference sequence). The V end was cut by 5 bases, the J end by 10 bases, with 20 bases between. The CDR3 here is CASSPRTRTIDYTF. CDR3 nucleotide sequence: TGTGCCAGCAGTCCAAGGACGCGGACGATCGACTACACCTTC.

The CDR3 bases are TGTCCCAACAGCTTAACCCCAAGTGAGCAGTTCTTC. Its protein product is CPNSLTPSEQFF. The rearrangement links TRBV11-3 to TRBJ2-1; no clear D. The germline V gene has CDR1 SGHNT and CDR2 YENEEA. The length of the CDR3 is 12 residues.

This chain links TRBV5-1 with TRBJ2-1; 10 bases map to TRBD2. Matching the DNA end better, TRBJ2-7 makes the J call doubtful. Germline V gene sequence: CDR1 SGHRS, CDR2 YFSETQ. The length of the CDR3 is 15 residues. CDR3 amino acids: CASNRTSGSYNEQYF. As DNA, the CDR3 is TGCGCCAGCAACCGGACTAGCGGTTCCTACAATGAGCAGTACTTC.

Worth noting for this clonotype: This could be a read error, since a much larger clone is one nucleotide away. The chain is built from TRBV7-3 and TRBJ1-6; 8 bases map to TRBD1. The CDR3 has 14 amino acids. CDR1 and CDR2 from the germline V gene are SGHTA and FQGTGA. The CDR3 region has the DNA TGTGTCAGCAGCTTGCAGGGGGCGCGGTCACCCCTCCACTTT. It encodes CVSSLQGARSPLHF.

Worth noting for this clonotype: The junction and the germline gene differ at one end; a read error may be behind it. For the CDR3, the DNA is TGCAGCTTCCGGGCAATTAGCACAGATACGCAATATTTT. This codes for CSFRAISTDTQYF. The rearrangement joins TRBV29-1 to TRBJ2-3; unclear D gene. The CDR3 has 13 amino acids. Germline V gene sequence: CDR1 SQVTM, CDR2 ANQGSEA.

This chain links TRBV2 with TRBJ2-1; 7 nucleotides align to TRBD2. The CDR3 runs 15 residues. J lost 4 bases, V lost 3 bases, and 6 bases had no gene match. Looked up from germline, CDR1 is SNHLY and CDR2 is FYNNEI. The CDR3 DNA reads TGTGCCAGCAGTGATCCTAGCGGACTATACAATGAGCAGTTCTTC. This sequence encodes CASSDPSGLYNEQFF.

The table lists this clonotype with a count of one. The chain links TRBV6-2 or TRBV6-3 to TRBJ2-7; perhaps TRBD1 as D (6 bases). Germline CDR1 and CDR2: MNHEY and SVGEGT. The CDR3 runs to 14 residues. In nucleotides, the CDR3 is TGTAGCAGCTGCCTCCGGGACATGGCCCACGAGCAGTACTTC. Amino acid sequence: CSSCLRDMAHEQYF.